Listed below are T cell receptor beta chains from one sample, sequenced in a study of neoadjuvant anti-PD-1 for oral cavity cancer. The assay was immunoSEQ multiplex PCR, and TCRdb's table has in-frame clones only and misses some. Altogether about 15,000 clones are present, less than 80% being singletons, with the ten largest covering about 2.6%. Sequencing used PBMCs, obtained before nivolumab (anti-PD-1) treatment. The receptor source for this set is a person aged 35 to 85 with oral cavity squamous cell carcinoma. The CDR3 runs from the conserved cysteine through the conserved F or W. Fields, in order: V gene, clone size, D gene, J gene, CDR3 protein, CDR3 DNA. The D gene is left open where the match is weak. Size is omitted from some rows. Given values are once, few, many or a class for expanded clones.

TRBV9	NA	TRBD2	TRBJ2-3	CASSVGLAGGTDTQYF	TGTGCCAGCAGCGTAGGCCTAGCGGGGGGTACAGATACGCAGTATTTT
TRBV10-3	NA	NA	TRBJ2-5	CAISEFSKAQETQYF	TGTGCCATCAGTGAGTTCTCTAAGGCCCAAGAGACCCAGTACTTC
TRBV27	NA	NA	TRBJ1-2	CASSRLDMGYGYTF	TGTGCCAGCAGTCGACTTGACATGGGATATGGCTACACCTTC
TRBV10-2	NA	NA	TRBJ2-7	CASSEYLSEAYEQYF	TGCGCCAGCAGTGAGTATCTGTCGGAGGCCTACGAGCAGTACTTC
TRBV6-1	few	NA	TRBJ1-1	CASSEQQNTEAFF	TGTGCCAGCAGTGAACAACAGAACACTGAAGCTTTCTTT
TRBV20-1	NA	NA	TRBJ2-7	CSALQGYEQYF	TGCAGTGCTTTACAGGGCTACGAGCAGTACTTC
TRBV7-9	NA	NA	TRBJ1-2	CASSLEQYNYGYTF	TGTGCCAGCAGCTTAGAACAGTACAACTATGGCTACACCTTC
TRBV4-2	NA	NA	TRBJ1-1	CASSQGGTLGAFF	TGTGCCAGCAGCCAAGGTGGGACCTTGGGTGCTTTCTTT
TRBV7-3	NA	NA	TRBJ1-1	CASSLEQNTEAFF	TGTGCCAGCAGCTTAGAACAGAACACTGAAGCTTTCTTT
TRBV7-2	once	TRBD1	TRBJ2-1	CASRPGDRGFNEQFF	TGTGCCAGCCGCCCTGGGGACAGGGGGTTTAATGAGCAGTTCTTC
TRBV6-5	once	NA	TRBJ1-2	CASSLDKFYGYTF	TGTGCCAGCAGTCTGGACAAGTTCTATGGCTACACCTTC
TRBV6-1	few	NA	TRBJ1-2	CASSEMAANYGYTF	TGTGCCAGCAGTGAAATGGCAGCCAACTATGGCTACACCTTC
TRBV5-1	NA	NA	TRBJ2-1	CASSLAAAVEQFF	TGCGCCAGCAGCTTGGCCGCCGCAGTTGAGCAGTTCTTC
TRBV6-4	NA	NA	TRBJ2-6	CASSDGGSGANVLTF	TGTGCCAGCAGTGACGGGGGTTCTGGGGCCAACGTCCTGACTTTC
TRBV5-1	NA	NA	TRBJ1-2	CASSLFWRFYGYTF	TGCGCCAGCAGCTTGTTTTGGAGGTTCTATGGCTACACCTTC
TRBV13	NA	TRBD2	TRBJ2-4	CASSLESELAGGLAKNIQYF	TGTGCCAGCAGCTTAGAGTCGGAGCTAGCGGGAGGTCTGGCCAAAAACATTCAGTACTTC
TRBV7-3	NA	TRBD2	TRBJ2-1	CASSPGLAGSHEQFF	TGTGCCAGCAGCCCCGGACTAGCGGGATCACATGAGCAGTTCTTC
TRBV28	NA	TRBD1	TRBJ2-7	CASSGIAGTGGNTLYYEQYF	TGTGCCAGCAGTGGGATAGCCGGGACAGGGGGCAATACCCTCTACTACGAGCAGTACTTC
TRBV6-6	NA	TRBD2	TRBJ2-1	CASNIGTSGVNEQFF	TGTGCCAGCAACATCGGGACTAGCGGGGTGAATGAGCAGTTCTTC
TRBV7-3	NA	NA	TRBJ2-7	CASSFRPTGHGEQYF	TGTGCCAGCAGCTTCCGTCCGACAGGCCATGGCGAGCAGTACTTC
TRBV5-8	NA	NA	TRBJ1-5	CASSLDAPGQPQHF	TGTGCCAGCAGCTTGGACGCTCCCGGTCAGCCCCAGCATTTT
TRBV30	NA	NA	TRBJ2-1	CAWSRRGQTFF	TGTGCCTGGAGTAGACGAGGACAGACGTTCTTC
TRBV19	NA	NA	TRBJ2-7	CASKPRDFDYEQYF	TGTGCCAGTAAGCCCCGGGACTTTGACTACGAGCAGTACTTC
TRBV11-3	NA	TRBD1	TRBJ2-2	CASSRGTGGGELFF	TGTGCCAGCAGCCGCGGGACAGGGGGCGGGGAGCTGTTTTTT
TRBV28	NA	NA	TRBJ1-3	CASRSTGKGNTIYF	TGTGCCAGCAGATCTACAGGGAAAGGAAACACCATATATTTT
TRBV30	NA	NA	TRBJ1-2	CAFHWAEGYTF	TGTGCCTTCCACTGGGCGGAAGGCTACACCTTC
TRBV21-1	few	NA	TRBJ1-2	CASSKLQGYYGYTF	TGTGCCAGCAGCAAATTGCAGGGATACTATGGCTACACCTTC
TRBV9	NA	TRBD2	TRBJ2-7	CASSGSGTRGSEQYF	TGTGCCAGCAGCGGATCCGGGACTAGAGGGTCCGAGCAGTACTTC
TRBV10-3	few	NA	TRBJ1-5	CAISAQDIGNQPQHF	TGTGCCATCAGTGCACAGGACATTGGCAATCAGCCCCAGCATTTT
TRBV7-8	NA	NA	TRBJ1-2	CASSPVVWGEYTF	TGTGCCAGCAGCCCCGTGGTGTGGGGCGAGTACACCTTC
TRBV28	NA	TRBD1	TRBJ2-7	CASSFTYRDRDSYEQYF	TGTGCCAGCAGTTTCACATACCGGGACAGAGACTCCTACGAGCAGTACTTC
TRBV19	NA	NA	TRBJ2-2	CASSIGSGELFF	TGTGCCAGTAGTATAGGGTCTGGGGAGCTGTTTTTT
TRBV29-1	NA	TRBD1	TRBJ1-5	CSAAAGGDQPQHF	TGCAGCGCCGCGGCAGGGGGAGATCAGCCCCAGCATTTT
TRBV11-3	NA	TRBD1	TRBJ2-3	CASSDRGRGDTQYF	TGTGCCAGCAGCGACAGGGGGCGAGGAGATACGCAGTATTTT
TRBV5-1	NA	NA	TRBJ2-3	CASSSKSGSRTDTQYF	TGCGCCAGCAGCTCGAAAAGCGGGTCACGCACAGATACGCAGTATTTT
TRBV5-4	NA	TRBD2	TRBJ2-1	CASSLFLADYNEQFF	TGTGCCAGCAGCTTGTTTCTAGCGGACTACAATGAGCAGTTCTTC
TRBV7-8	NA	TRBD1	TRBJ1-3	CASSPGQGANGNTIYF	TGTGCCAGCAGCCCGGGACAGGGGGCGAACGGAAACACCATATATTTT
TRBV4-2	NA	TRBD1	TRBJ1-1	CASSPETGANTEAFF	TGTGCCAGCAGCCCAGAGACAGGGGCTAACACTGAAGCTTTCTTT
TRBV5-1	NA	NA	TRBJ1-2	CASSLANRNGYTF	TGCGCCAGCAGCTTGGCCAATAGAAATGGCTACACCTTC
TRBV19	once	NA	TRBJ1-1	CASSRRVQGEAFF	TGTGCCAGTAGTCGAAGGGTTCAGGGTGAAGCTTTCTTT
TRBV7-2	NA	TRBD2	TRBJ2-7	CASSLLAGSNEQYF	TGTGCCAGCAGCTTACTAGCGGGATCGAACGAGCAGTACTTC
TRBV19	NA	NA	TRBJ1-4	CASSFTVNEKLFF	TGTGCCAGTAGTTTCACGGTGAATGAAAAACTGTTTTTT
TRBV7-2	once	NA	TRBJ2-7	CASSFLPRTYEQYF	TGTGCCAGCAGCTTCCTTCCGCGGACCTACGAGCAGTACTTC
TRBV9	once	NA	TRBJ2-1	CASSAAWSGFYNEQFF	TGTGCCAGCAGCGCCGCGTGGTCTGGATTCTACAATGAGCAGTTCTTC
TRBV7-2	NA	NA	TRBJ2-1	CASSAQPGGTYNEQFF	TGTGCCAGCAGCGCGCAACCCGGGGGCACCTACAATGAGCAGTTCTTC
TRBV4-2	NA	TRBD1	TRBJ1-2	CASSTDQTGNYGYTF	TGTGCCAGCAGCACGGACCAGACAGGGAACTATGGCTACACCTTC
TRBV29-1	NA	TRBD1	TRBJ2-7	CSVGARDSEQYF	TGCAGCGTTGGGGCCAGGGACAGCGAGCAGTACTTC
TRBV6-6	once	NA	TRBJ2-7	CASSGTAYEQYF	TGTGCCAGTTCCGGGACGGCCTACGAGCAGTACTTC
TRBV5-4	NA	NA	TRBJ2-6	CASSLEVASSGANVLTF	TGTGCCAGCAGCTTGGAGGTAGCAAGCTCTGGGGCCAACGTCCTGACTTTC
TRBV12-5	few	NA	TRBJ1-1	CASGTDRNTEAFF	TGTGCTAGTGGCACAGACAGGAACACTGAAGCTTTCTTT
TRBV27	NA	NA	TRBJ2-1	CASSLRASYNEQFF	TGTGCCAGCAGTTTGAGGGCCTCCTACAATGAGCAGTTCTTC
TRBV4-1	NA	NA	TRBJ1-2	CASSHEGRLRGYTF	TGCGCCAGCAGCCACGAAGGACGGTTGAGAGGCTACACCTTC
TRBV6-5	NA	TRBD1	TRBJ1-2	CASSPGDRGSGYTF	TGTGCCAGCAGTCCCGGGGACAGGGGCTCTGGCTACACCTTC
TRBV5-1	NA	NA	TRBJ2-3	CASSLSQGFDTQYF	TGCGCCAGCAGCTTGTCTCAGGGGTTCGATACGCAGTATTTT
TRBV5-5	NA	NA	TRBJ2-3	CASSQRGSFRLDTQYF	TGTGCCAGCAGCCAGAGGGGCAGTTTTAGGTTGGATACGCAGTATTTT
TRBV2	NA	NA	TRBJ2-4	CASSELLLRGKNIQYF	TGTGCCAGCAGTGAGCTCCTACTCAGGGGCAAAAACATTCAGTACTTC
TRBV5-4	NA	TRBD1	TRBJ1-4	CASSLFSGGGEKLFF	TGTGCCAGCAGCTTGTTTTCAGGGGGTGGTGAAAAACTGTTTTTT
TRBV28	NA	NA	TRBJ1-5	CASSLNLSNQPQHF	TGTGCCAGCAGTTTAAACCTGAGTAATCAGCCCCAGCATTTT
TRBV27	NA	TRBD1	TRBJ1-6	CASSAQGQSYNSPLHF	TGTGCCAGCAGTGCACAGGGGCAGTCCTATAATTCACCCCTCCACTTT